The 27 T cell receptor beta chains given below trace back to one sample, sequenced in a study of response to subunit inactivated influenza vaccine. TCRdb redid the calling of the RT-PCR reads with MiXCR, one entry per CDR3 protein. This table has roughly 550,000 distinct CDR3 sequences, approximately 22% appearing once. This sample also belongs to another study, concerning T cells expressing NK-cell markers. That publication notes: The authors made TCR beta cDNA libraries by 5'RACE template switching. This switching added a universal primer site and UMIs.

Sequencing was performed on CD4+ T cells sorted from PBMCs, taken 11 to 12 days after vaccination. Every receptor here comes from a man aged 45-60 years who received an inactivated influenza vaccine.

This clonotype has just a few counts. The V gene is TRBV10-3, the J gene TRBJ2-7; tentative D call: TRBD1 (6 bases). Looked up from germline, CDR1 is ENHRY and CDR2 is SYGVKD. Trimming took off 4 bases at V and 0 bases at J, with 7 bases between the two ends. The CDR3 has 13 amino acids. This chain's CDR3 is CAISVDSSYEQYF. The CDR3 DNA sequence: TGTGCCATCAGTGTGGACAGCTCCTACGAGCAGTACTTC.

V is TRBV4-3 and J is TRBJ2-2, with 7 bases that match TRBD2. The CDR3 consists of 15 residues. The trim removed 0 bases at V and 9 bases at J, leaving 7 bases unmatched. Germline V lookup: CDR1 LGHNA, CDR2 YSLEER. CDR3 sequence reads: CASSQDASGGRELFF. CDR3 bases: TGCGCCAGCAGCCAAGATGCTAGCGGTGGACGGGAGCTGTTTTTT.

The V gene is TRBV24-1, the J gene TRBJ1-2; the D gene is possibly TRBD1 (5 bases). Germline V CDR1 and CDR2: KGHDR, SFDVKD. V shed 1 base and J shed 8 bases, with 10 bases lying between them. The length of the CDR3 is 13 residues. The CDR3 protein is CATSDFSGMGYTF. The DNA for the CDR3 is TGTGCCACCAGTGATTTTTCAGGGATGGGCTACACCTTC.

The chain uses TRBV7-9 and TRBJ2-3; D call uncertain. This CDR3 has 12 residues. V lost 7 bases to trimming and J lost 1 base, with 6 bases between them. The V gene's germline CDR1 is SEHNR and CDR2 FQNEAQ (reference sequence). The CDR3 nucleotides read TGTGCCAGCACCTCACGCACAGATACGCAGTATTTT. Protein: CASTSRTDTQYF. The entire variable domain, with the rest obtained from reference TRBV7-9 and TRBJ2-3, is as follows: DTGVSQNPRHKITKRGQNVTFRCDPISEHNRLYWYRQTLGQGPEFLTYFQNEAQLEKSRLLSDRFSAERPKGSFSTLEIQRTEQGDSAMYLCASTSRTDTQYFGPGTRLTVL.

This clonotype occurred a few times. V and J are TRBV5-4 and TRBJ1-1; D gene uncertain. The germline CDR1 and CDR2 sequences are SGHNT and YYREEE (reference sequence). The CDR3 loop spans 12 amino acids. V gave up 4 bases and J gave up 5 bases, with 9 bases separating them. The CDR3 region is CASSAAGTEAFF. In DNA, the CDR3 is TGTGCCAGCAGCGCAGCGGGGACTGAAGCTTTCTTT. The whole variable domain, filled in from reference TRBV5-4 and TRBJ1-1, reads ETGVTQSPTHLIKTRGQQVTLRCSSQSGHNTVSWYQQALGQGPQFIFQYYREEENGRGNFPPRFSGLQFPNYSSELNVNALELDDSALYLCASSAAGTEAFFGQGTRLTVV.

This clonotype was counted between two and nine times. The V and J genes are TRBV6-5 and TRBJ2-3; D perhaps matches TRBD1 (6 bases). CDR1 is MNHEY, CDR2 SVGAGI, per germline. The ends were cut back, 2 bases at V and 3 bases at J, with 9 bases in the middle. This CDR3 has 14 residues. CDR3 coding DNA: TGTGCCAGCAGTTACGAAGGGACAACAGATACGCAGTATTTT. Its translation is CASSYEGTTDTQYF.

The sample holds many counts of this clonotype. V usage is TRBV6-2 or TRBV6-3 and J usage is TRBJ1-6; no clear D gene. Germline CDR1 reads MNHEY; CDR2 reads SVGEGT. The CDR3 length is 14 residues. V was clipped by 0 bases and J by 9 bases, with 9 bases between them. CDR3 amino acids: CASSYSARGSPLHF. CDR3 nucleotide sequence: TGTGCCAGCAGTTACTCCGCCAGAGGTTCACCCCTCCACTTT.

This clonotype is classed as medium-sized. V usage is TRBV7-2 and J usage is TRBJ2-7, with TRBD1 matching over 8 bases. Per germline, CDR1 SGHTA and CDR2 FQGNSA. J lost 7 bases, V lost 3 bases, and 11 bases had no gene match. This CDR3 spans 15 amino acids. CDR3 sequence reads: CASSFGSGQAKEQYF. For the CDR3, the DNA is TGTGCCAGCAGCTTTGGTTCGGGACAGGCGAAAGAGCAGTACTTC.

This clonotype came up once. This CDR3 is CASSLLSDEKLFF. CDR3 DNA sequence: TGCGCCAGCAGCTTGCTCAGCGATGAAAAACTGTTTTTT. The chain joins TRBV5-1 to TRBJ1-4; D is undetermined. The CDR3 has 13 amino acids. V lost 1 base and J lost 6, with 7 bases in between. Germline loops: CDR1 SGHRS, CDR2 YFSETQ.

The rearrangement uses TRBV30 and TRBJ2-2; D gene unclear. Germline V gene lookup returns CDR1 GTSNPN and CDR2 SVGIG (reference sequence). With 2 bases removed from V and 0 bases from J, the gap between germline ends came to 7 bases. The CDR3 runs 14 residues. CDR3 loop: CAWSRATNTGELFF. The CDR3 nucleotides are TGTGCCTGGAGTCGGGCAACGAACACCGGGGAGCTGTTTTTT. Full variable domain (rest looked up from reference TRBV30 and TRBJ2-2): SQTIHQWPATLVQPVGSPLSLECTVEGTSNPNLYWYRQAAGRGLQLLFYSVGIGQISSEVPQNLSASRPQDRQFILSSKKLLLSDSGFYLCAWSRATNTGELFFGEGSRLTVL.

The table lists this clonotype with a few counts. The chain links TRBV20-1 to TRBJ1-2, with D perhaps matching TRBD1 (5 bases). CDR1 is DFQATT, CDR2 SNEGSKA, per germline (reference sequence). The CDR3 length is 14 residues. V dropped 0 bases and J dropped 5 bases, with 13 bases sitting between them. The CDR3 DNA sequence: TGCAGTGCTAGAGATCAAGGGGTCGGGTATGGCTACACCTTC. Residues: CSARDQGVGYGYTF.

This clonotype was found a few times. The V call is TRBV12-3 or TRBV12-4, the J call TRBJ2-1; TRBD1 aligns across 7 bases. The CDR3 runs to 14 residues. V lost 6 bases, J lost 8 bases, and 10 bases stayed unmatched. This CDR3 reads CASRPTGPPDEQFF. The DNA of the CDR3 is TGTGCCAGCAGACCGACAGGGCCCCCAGATGAGCAGTTCTTC.

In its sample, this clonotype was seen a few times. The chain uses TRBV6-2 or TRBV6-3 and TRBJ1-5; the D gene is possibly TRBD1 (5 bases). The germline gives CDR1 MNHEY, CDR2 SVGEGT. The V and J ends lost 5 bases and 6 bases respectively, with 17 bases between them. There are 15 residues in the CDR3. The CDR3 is CASSGGSGGAQPQHF. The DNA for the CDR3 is TGTGCCAGCAGTGGAGGGTCGGGGGGTGCTCAGCCCCAGCATTTT.

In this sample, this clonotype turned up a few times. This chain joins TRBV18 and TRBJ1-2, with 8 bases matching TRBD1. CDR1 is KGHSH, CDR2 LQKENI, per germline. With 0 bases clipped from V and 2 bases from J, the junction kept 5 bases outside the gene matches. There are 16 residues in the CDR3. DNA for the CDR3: TGTGCCAGCTCACCACCGGTGGGACAGGAGAACTATGGCTACACCTTC. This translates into CASSPPVGQENYGYTF.

The CDR3 region has the DNA TGTGCCAGCAGTTCGACTAGCGGGGGGGTAAATGAGCAGTTCTTC. Translation: CASSSTSGGVNEQFF. The rearrangement joins TRBV7-2 to TRBJ2-1; 14 bases line up with TRBD2. The V and J ends lost 6 bases and 7 bases, in that order; junction bases with no gene match: 5. Germline V CDR1 and CDR2: SGHTA, FQGNSA. This CDR3 region has 15 residues. The whole variable domain, filled in from reference TRBV7-2 and TRBJ2-1, reads GAGVSQSPSNKVTEKGKDVELRCDPISGHTALYWYRQSLGQGLEFLIYFQGNSAPDKSGLPSDRFSAERTGGSVSTLTIQRTQQEDSAVYLCASSSTSGGVNEQFFGPGTRLTVL.

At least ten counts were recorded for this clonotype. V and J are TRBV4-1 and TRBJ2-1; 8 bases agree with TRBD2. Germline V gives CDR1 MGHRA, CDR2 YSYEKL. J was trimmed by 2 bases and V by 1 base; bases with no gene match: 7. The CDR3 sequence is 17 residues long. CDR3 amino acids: CASSQVASGWTYNEQFF. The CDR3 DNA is TGCGCCAGCAGCCAAGTTGCTAGCGGGTGGACCTACAATGAGCAGTTCTTC.

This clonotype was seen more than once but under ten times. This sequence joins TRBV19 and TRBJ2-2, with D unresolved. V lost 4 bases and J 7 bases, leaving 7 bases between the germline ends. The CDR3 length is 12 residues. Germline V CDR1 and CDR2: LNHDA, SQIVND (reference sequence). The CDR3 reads CASSRTNGELFF. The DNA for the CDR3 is TGTGCCAGTAGTAGAACAAACGGGGAGCTGTTTTTT.

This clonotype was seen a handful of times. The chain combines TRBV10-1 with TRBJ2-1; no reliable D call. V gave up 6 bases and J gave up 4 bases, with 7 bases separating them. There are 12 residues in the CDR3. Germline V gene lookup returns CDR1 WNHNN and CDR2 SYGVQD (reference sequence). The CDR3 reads CASSRAYNEQFF. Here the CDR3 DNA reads TGCGCCAGCAGCAGAGCATACAATGAGCAGTTCTTC.

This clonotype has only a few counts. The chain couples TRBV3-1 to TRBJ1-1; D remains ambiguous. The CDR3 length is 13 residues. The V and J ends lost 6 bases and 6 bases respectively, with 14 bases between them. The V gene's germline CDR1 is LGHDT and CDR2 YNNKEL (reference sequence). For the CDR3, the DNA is TGTGCCAGCAGTTTCACATTATTCGCTGAAGCTTTCTTT. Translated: CASSFTLFAEAFF.

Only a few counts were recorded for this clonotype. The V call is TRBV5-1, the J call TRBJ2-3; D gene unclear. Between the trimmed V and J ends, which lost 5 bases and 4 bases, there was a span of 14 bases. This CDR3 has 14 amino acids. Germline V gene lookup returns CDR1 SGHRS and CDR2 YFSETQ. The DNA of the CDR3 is TGCGCCAGCAGTCTTGAAATCCTCTCAGATACGCAGTATTTT. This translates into CASSLEILSDTQYF.

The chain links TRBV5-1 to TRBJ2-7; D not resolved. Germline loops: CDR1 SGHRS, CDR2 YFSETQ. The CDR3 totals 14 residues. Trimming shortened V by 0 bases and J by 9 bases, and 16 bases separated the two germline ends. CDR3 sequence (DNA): TGCGCCAGCAGCTTGGCTAACCCGGGTGGCGGGCAGTACTTC. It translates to CASSLANPGGGQYF. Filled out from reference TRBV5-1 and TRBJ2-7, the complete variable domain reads KAGVTQTPRYLIKTRGQQVTLSCSPISGHRSVSWYQQTPGQGLQFLFEYFSETQRNKGNFPGRFSGRQFSNSRSEMNVSTLELGDSALYLCASSLANPGGGQYFGPGTRLTVT.

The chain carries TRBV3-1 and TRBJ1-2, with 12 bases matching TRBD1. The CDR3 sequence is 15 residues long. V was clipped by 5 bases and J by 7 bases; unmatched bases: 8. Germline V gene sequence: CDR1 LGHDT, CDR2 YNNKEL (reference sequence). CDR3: CASSSPGQGAFGYTF. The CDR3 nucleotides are TGTGCCAGCAGCTCGCCGGGACAGGGGGCTTTTGGCTACACCTTC.

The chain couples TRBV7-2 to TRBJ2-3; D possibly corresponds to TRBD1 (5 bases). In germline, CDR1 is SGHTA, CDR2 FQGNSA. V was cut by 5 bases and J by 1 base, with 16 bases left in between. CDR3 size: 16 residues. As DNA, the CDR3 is TGTGCCAGCAGCCTACAAAGGGGTATCGGCACAGATACGCAGTATTTT. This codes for CASSLQRGIGTDTQYF.

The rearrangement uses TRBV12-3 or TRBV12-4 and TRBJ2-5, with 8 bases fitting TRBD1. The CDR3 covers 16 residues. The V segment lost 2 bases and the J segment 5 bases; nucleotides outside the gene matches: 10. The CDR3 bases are TGTGCCAGCAGTTTATCCCGGCCAGGGGGCTTTGAGACCCAGTACTTC. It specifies CASSLSRPGGFETQYF.

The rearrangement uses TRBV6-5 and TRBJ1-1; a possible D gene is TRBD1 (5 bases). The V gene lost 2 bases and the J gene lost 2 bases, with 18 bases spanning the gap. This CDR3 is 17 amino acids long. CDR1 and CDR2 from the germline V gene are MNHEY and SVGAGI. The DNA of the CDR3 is TGTGCCAGCAGTTACCGAGGGTCCGGGGCAGTTAACACTGAAGCTTTCTTT. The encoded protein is CASSYRGSGAVNTEAFF.

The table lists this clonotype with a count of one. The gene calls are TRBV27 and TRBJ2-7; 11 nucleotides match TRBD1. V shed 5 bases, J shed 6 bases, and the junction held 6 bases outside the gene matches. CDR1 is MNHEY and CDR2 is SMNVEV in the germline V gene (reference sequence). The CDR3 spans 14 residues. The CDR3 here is CASSARDRGSEQYF. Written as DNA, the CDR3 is TGTGCCAGCAGTGCCCGGGACAGGGGGTCCGAGCAGTACTTC.

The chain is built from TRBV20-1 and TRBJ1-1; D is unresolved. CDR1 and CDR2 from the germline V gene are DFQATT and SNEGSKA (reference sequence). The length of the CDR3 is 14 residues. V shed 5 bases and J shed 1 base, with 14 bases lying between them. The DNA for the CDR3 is TGCAGTGCTGACCGGGCCCCTGGGAACACTGAAGCTTTCTTT. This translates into CSADRAPGNTEAFF.